This passage covers 19 T cell receptor beta chains from one sample sequenced in a study of control samples from healthy donors and cancer patients. Here immunoSEQ multiplex PCR was the method, and the copy in TCRdb shows in-frame clones only, minus some. The repertoire consists of 150,000 to 200,000 clones, with 91% occurring once and the leading ten covering about 1.6%. Specimen: blood. The receptors were sampled from a woman aged 25-40 years in good health.

This chain uses TRBV7-8 with TRBJ2-7; 8 bases map to TRBD2. The CDR3 spans 13 residues. Per the germline V gene, CDR1 is SGHVS and CDR2 is FQNEAQ. Losses at the gene ends were 1 base for V and 6 bases for J; bases not matched to a gene: 2. CDR3 in amino acids: CASSLGGRSEQYF. CDR3 coding DNA: TGTGCCAGCAGCTTAGGCGGGAGGTCCGAGCAGTACTTC. Looking up the rest from reference TRBV7-8 and TRBJ2-7 gives the full variable domain: GAGVSQSPRYKVAKRGQDVALRCDPISGHVSLFWYQQALGQGPEFLTYFQNEAQLDKSGLPSDRFFAERPEGSVSTLKIQRTQQEDSAVYLCASSLGGRSEQYFGPGTRLTVT.

V usage is TRBV5-1 and J usage is TRBJ1-2; 7 bases fit TRBD1. In germline, CDR1 is SGHRS, CDR2 YFSETQ. The CDR3 sequence is 13 residues long. V shed 4 bases, J shed 2 bases, and the junction held 2 bases outside the gene matches. The CDR3 bases are TGCGCCAGCAGCCCGGACAGGAACTATGGCTACACCTTC. This codes for CASSPDRNYGYTF.

This sequence joins TRBV7-9 and TRBJ1-1; D is uncertain. Germline loops: CDR1 SEHNR, CDR2 FQNEAQ (reference sequence). Trimming removed 3 bases from V and 1 base from J, with 12 bases in between. This CDR3 contains 15 residues. In nucleotides, the CDR3 is TGTGCCAGCAGCTTGATCCCGACCGAGAACACTGAAGCTTTCTTT. Translated, it gives CASSLIPTENTEAFF.

A remark on this clone: Other nucleotide sequences from this sample produce the same CDR3. This chain connects TRBV5-5 to TRBJ1-2, with 8 bases matching TRBD1. CDR1 SGHKS and CDR2 YYEKEE come from the germline V gene (reference sequence). Trimming cost V 0 bases and J 7 bases; bases outside gene matches: 5. The length of the CDR3 is 14 residues. CDR3 region: CASSLAQGAGGYTF. Written as DNA, the CDR3 is TGTGCCAGCAGCTTGGCCCAGGGGGCTGGTGGCTACACCTTC.

The CDR3 region has the DNA TGCGCCAGCAGCAGGACAGGGTCCGAGACCCAGTACTTC. Translation gives CASSRTGSETQYF. The chain combines TRBV5-1 with TRBJ2-5; 8 bases are a match to TRBD1. This CDR3 comprises 13 residues. The germline CDR1 and CDR2 sequences are SGHRS and YFSETQ. The V gene end was trimmed by 4 bases and the J gene end by 5 bases; junction bases not matched to a gene: 4.

The chain employs TRBV28 and TRBJ1-2, with TRBD1 matching 9 bases. The length of the CDR3 is 16 residues. CDR1 is MDHEN, CDR2 SYDVKM, per germline. The J segment lost 0 bases and the V segment lost 3 bases, leaving 5 bases of the junction unmatched. The DNA of the CDR3 is TGTGCCAGCAGTTTCACAAGGACAGGGGCTAACTATGGCTACACCTTC. Translation gives CASSFTRTGANYGYTF.

The chain recombines TRBV6-2 or TRBV6-3 with TRBJ1-2; D gene unclear. This CDR3 has 14 residues. V lost 2 bases to trimming and J lost 0 bases, with 7 bases between them. Germline CDR1 reads MNHEY; CDR2 reads SVGEGT. The CDR3 nucleotides are TGTGCCAGCAGTTACGGTTTAGCTAACTATGGCTACACCTTC. It is translated as CASSYGLANYGYTF.

The rearrangement uses TRBV4-2 and TRBJ1-5, with D uncertain. The V end was cut by 0 bases, the J end by 4 bases, with 13 bases between. Germline assignment: CDR1 LGHNA and CDR2 YNFKEQ. The CDR3 length is 16 residues. CDR3 sequence reads: CASSQDNLEPNQPQHF. CDR3 bases: TGTGCCAGCAGCCAAGATAATCTGGAACCTAATCAGCCCCAGCATTTT.

This chain uses TRBV11-2 with TRBJ2-7; 9 bases agree with TRBD2. Germline CDR1 is SGHAT and CDR2 is FQNNGV. The CDR3 runs to 15 residues. Unmatched junction bases numbered 6, after V lost 5 bases and J lost 1 base. CDR3 protein: CASSDSGGNSYEQYF. DNA of the CDR3: TGTGCCAGCAGCGATAGCGGGGGAAATTCCTACGAGCAGTACTTC.

The gene calls are TRBV4-2 and TRBJ1-2; no clear D. Between the trimmed V and J ends, which lost 1 base and 4 bases, there was a span of 13 bases. The CDR3 sequence is 15 residues long. Germline V lookup: CDR1 LGHNA, CDR2 YNFKEQ. CDR3 residues: CASSQGGGFLYGYTF. CDR3 DNA: TGTGCCAGCAGCCAAGGGGGTGGATTTCTCTATGGCTACACCTTC.

This clone has a single count. Other nucleotide sequences in the sample specify the same CDR3. This rearrangement joins TRBV7-2 to TRBJ2-7; a weak D match, TRBD2 (6 bases). The CDR3 consists of 12 residues. V dropped 2 bases and J dropped 7 bases, with 9 bases sitting between them. Germline CDR1 SGHTA, CDR2 FQGNSA. CDR3 in amino acids: CASSLLAREQYF. The CDR3 coding sequence is TGTGCCAGCAGCTTACTAGCGAGGGAGCAGTACTTC.

The chain employs TRBV11-2 and TRBJ2-5; possible D gene TRBD2, 6 bases. The V end lost 5 bases, the J end lost 5 bases, and 6 bases lay between the germline ends. Germline CDR1 reads SGHAT; CDR2 reads FQNNGV. This CDR3 is built from 11 residues. The CDR3 spells CASSGGETQYF. CDR3 DNA sequence: TGTGCCAGCAGCGGGGGGGAGACCCAGTACTTC.

The gene calls are TRBV6-1 and TRBJ1-2; 10 bases match TRBD1. This CDR3 spans 14 amino acids. Germline V gene lookup returns CDR1 MNHNS and CDR2 SASEGT. The J segment lost 7 bases and the V segment lost 3 bases, leaving 5 bases of the junction unmatched. The DNA of the CDR3 is TGTGCCAGCAGTGATGGACAGGGGGGAAGTGGCTACACCTTC. Residues: CASSDGQGGSGYTF.

This chain uses TRBV7-8 with TRBJ1-4; 9 bases map to TRBD1. Trimming took 5 bases from V and 2 from J; bases not matched to a gene: 3. CDR1 and CDR2 (germline): SGHVS, FQNEAQ. The CDR3 has 15 residues. The DNA of the CDR3 is TGTGCCAGCAGCCGAACAGGGGGCACTAATGAAAAACTGTTTTTT. It codes for CASSRTGGTNEKLFF.

This clone appeared once. The chain recombines TRBV27 with TRBJ1-4, with 8 bases that match TRBD1. The length of the CDR3 is 14 residues. CDR1 is MNHEY, CDR2 SMNVEV, per germline (reference sequence). Trimming at V came to 0 bases and at J to 7 bases, leaving 1 base not matched to a gene. The CDR3 DNA follows: TGTGCCAGCAGTTTATCCAGGGGGCTTGAAAAACTGTTTTTT. Its protein is CASSLSRGLEKLFF.

The chain links TRBV6-5 to TRBJ1-1; D is ambiguous. Germline loops: CDR1 MNHEY, CDR2 SVGAGI. Trimming cost V 6 bases and J 3 bases, with 11 bases left between them. CDR3 length equals 13 residues. CDR3 protein: CASRPAWDTEAFF. CDR3 DNA sequence: TGTGCCAGCAGACCCGCCTGGGACACTGAAGCTTTCTTT.

The chain recombines TRBV4-2 with TRBJ2-1; TRBD2 is a possible D gene (5 bases). V was shortened by 4 bases and J by 1 base, with 11 bases between the two germline ends. The germline gives CDR1 LGHNA, CDR2 YNFKEQ. The CDR3 has 15 residues. CDR3 DNA: TGTGCCAGCAGCCCCGTACTAGAATCCTACAATGAGCAGTTCTTC. Translating it yields CASSPVLESYNEQFF.

This rearrangement joins TRBV11-2 to TRBJ2-7; 7 bases line up with TRBD1. The CDR3 spans 15 residues. Germline V gives CDR1 SGHAT, CDR2 FQNNGV. Trimming at V came to 1 base and at J to 2 bases, leaving 5 bases not matched to a gene. CDR3 coding DNA: TGTGCCAGCAGCTTAGCAGGGGGTATGACCTACGAGCAGTACTTC. The encoded protein is CASSLAGGMTYEQYF.

This chain uses TRBV20-1 with TRBJ2-1; unclear D gene. The CDR3 spans 11 residues. Deletions cut 7 bases from V and 2 bases from J, with 6 bases between. CDR1 is DFQATT and CDR2 is SNEGSKA in the germline V gene (reference sequence). The chain's CDR3 is CSVMPYNEQFF. The CDR3 bases are TGCAGTGTTATGCCCTACAATGAGCAGTTCTTC.